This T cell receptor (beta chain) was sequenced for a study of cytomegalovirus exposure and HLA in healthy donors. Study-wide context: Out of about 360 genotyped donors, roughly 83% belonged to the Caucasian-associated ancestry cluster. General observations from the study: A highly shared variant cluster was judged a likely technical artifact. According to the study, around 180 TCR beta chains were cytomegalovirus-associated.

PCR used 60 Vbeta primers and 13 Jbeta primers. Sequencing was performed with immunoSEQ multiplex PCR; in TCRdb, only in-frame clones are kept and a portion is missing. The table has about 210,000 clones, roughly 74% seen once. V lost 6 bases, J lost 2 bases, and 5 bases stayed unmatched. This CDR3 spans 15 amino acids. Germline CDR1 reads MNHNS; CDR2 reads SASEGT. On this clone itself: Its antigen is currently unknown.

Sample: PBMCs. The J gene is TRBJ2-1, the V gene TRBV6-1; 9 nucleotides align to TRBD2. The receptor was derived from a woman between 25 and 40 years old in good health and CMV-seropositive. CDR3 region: CASRLSGGPYNEQFF. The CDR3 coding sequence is TGTGCCAGCAGACTCAGCGGGGGGCCCTACAATGAGCAGTTCTTC.